Below, 31 T cell receptor beta chains from the same sample are listed, as sequenced in a study of T cell responses to AZD1222 COVID-19 vaccine. The assay was immunoSEQ multiplex PCR, and TCRdb's table has in-frame clones only and misses some. The sample comprises 95,000 to 110,000 clones, about nine tenths of which are singletons, and around 4.5% rests with the top ten. The input for sequencing was peripheral blood, taken on day 0 of AZD1222 vaccination. The origin of the receptors is an adult in good health.

Note on this clone: Other DNA sequences in this sample translate to the same CDR3. The J gene is TRBJ1-2, the V gene TRBV5-1; 9 positions match TRBD1. The CDR3 runs 14 residues. Losses at the gene ends were 2 bases for V and 3 bases for J; bases not matched to a gene: 2. Looked up from germline, CDR1 is SGHRS and CDR2 is YFSETQ. The DNA for the CDR3 is TGCGCCAGCAGCTTAGGGGACAGGGACTATGGCTACACCTTC. This codes for CASSLGDRDYGYTF. The entire variable domain, with the rest obtained from reference TRBV5-1 and TRBJ1-2, is as follows: KAGVTQTPRYLIKTRGQQVTLSCSPISGHRSVSWYQQTPGQGLQFLFEYFSETQRNKGNFPGRFSGRQFSNSRSEMNVSTLELGDSALYLCASSLGDRDYGYTFGSGTRLTVV.

There are a few counts of this clone. J is TRBJ2-5 and V is TRBV18; D is ambiguous. CDR1 is KGHSH and CDR2 is LQKENI in the germline V gene. This CDR3 region has 18 residues. V was cut by 2 bases and J by 5 bases, with 24 bases left in between. CDR3 coding DNA: TGTGCCAGCTCACCAAGGTCACAGCTCTTAAAGGATAGGGAGACCCAGTACTTC. It encodes CASSPRSQLLKDRETQYF.

The chain joins TRBV2 to TRBJ2-1; TRBD2 agrees at 15 bases. V trimming: 7 bases; J trimming: 8 bases; junction bases outside the gene matches: 3. This CDR3 has 14 residues. The germline V gene has CDR1 SNHLY and CDR2 FYNNEI. CDR3 nucleotide sequence: TGTGCCAGCACCGGACTAGCGGGGGGGCATGAGCAGTTCTTC. Its translation is CASTGLAGGHEQFF. Full variable domain (rest looked up from reference TRBV2 and TRBJ2-1): EPEVTQTPSHQVTQMGQEVILRCVPISNHLYFYWYRQILGQKVEFLVSFYNNEISEKSEIFDDQFSVERPDGSNFTLKIRSTKLEDSAMYFCASTGLAGGHEQFFGPGTRLTVL.

V gene TRBV11-2 combines with J gene TRBJ1-5, with TRBD1 identical over 8 bases. Looked up from germline, CDR1 is SGHAT and CDR2 is FQNNGV. With V trimmed by 1 base and J by 9 bases, 8 bases remained unmatched. This CDR3 region has 15 residues. The CDR3 is CASSLGTGNQWPQHF. In nucleotides, the CDR3 is TGTGCCAGCAGCTTAGGGACAGGGAACCAATGGCCCCAGCATTTT.

This rearrangement joins TRBV18 to TRBJ2-3; D possibly corresponds to TRBD2 (6 bases). The CDR3 is 15 amino acids. The germline CDR1 and CDR2 sequences are KGHSH and LQKENI. V lost 4 bases, J lost 4 bases, and 15 bases lay in between. CDR3 nucleotide sequence: TGTGCCAGCTCACTCCAGGAGGGTAGGGCAGATACGCAGTATTTT. Encoded protein: CASSLQEGRADTQYF. The full variable domain, in which reference TRBV18 and TRBJ2-3 provide the parts outside the CDR3, is NAGVMQNPRHLVRRRGQEARLRCSPMKGHSHVYWYRQLPEEGLKFMVYLQKENIIDESGMPKERFSAEFPKEGPSILRIQQVVRGDSAAYFCASSLQEGRADTQYFGPGTRLTVL.

The V call is TRBV9, the J call TRBJ1-1; no clear D. Germline-derived CDR1 and CDR2 are SGDLS and YYNGEE. Between the trimmed V and J ends, which lost 0 bases and 11 bases, there was a span of 11 bases. The length of the CDR3 is 12 residues. The CDR3 is CASSVADQGAFF. CDR3 DNA: TGTGCCAGCAGCGTAGCCGATCAAGGCGCTTTCTTT.

V gene TRBV20-1 combines with J gene TRBJ1-2; TRBD1 aligns across 9 bases. With V trimmed by 3 bases and J by 8 bases, 7 bases remained unmatched. Germline-derived CDR1 and CDR2 are DFQATT and SNEGSKA (reference sequence). There are 13 residues in the CDR3. The CDR3 loop is CSASTQGAGGYTF. The CDR3 region has the DNA TGCAGTGCTAGTACACAGGGGGCGGGCGGCTACACCTTC.

This chain uses TRBV5-5 with TRBJ1-1, with 11 positions matching TRBD1. Germline values: CDR1 SGHKS, CDR2 YYEKEE (reference sequence). V lost 2 bases and J lost 1; bases outside the gene matches: 16. This CDR3 has 20 residues. CDR3 in amino acids: CASSFRLRTGGRYANTEAFF. In DNA, the CDR3 is TGTGCCAGCAGCTTTCGCCTGAGGACAGGGGGCAGATATGCGAACACTGAAGCTTTCTTT.

This clone was seen more than once but under ten times. The chain couples TRBV7-2 to TRBJ1-5, with 7 positions matching TRBD1. Germline assignment: CDR1 SGHTA and CDR2 FQGNSA. V lost 0 bases to trimming and J lost 5 bases; unmatched junction nucleotides: 4. This CDR3 has 15 residues. Here the CDR3 reads CASSLADRADQPQHF. The CDR3 DNA follows: TGTGCCAGCAGCTTAGCTGACAGGGCGGATCAGCCCCAGCATTTT.

V usage is TRBV20-1 and J usage is TRBJ2-4; D is unresolved. Germline V gene lookup returns CDR1 DFQATT and CDR2 SNEGSKA (reference sequence). CDR3 length: 11 amino acids. V gave up 1 base and J gave up 8 bases, with 6 bases separating them. In nucleotides, the CDR3 is TGCAGTGCTAGAGGCTTTGACATTCAGTACTTC. The encoded protein is CSARGFDIQYF.

In its sample, this clone was seen a few times. This chain connects TRBV9 to TRBJ2-5, with TRBD2 matching 14 bases. CDR3 size: 17 residues. Looked up from germline, CDR1 is SGDLS and CDR2 is YYNGEE. Trimming cost V 3 bases and J 5 bases; bases outside gene matches: 9. In DNA form, the CDR3 reads TGTGCCAGCAGCGCAACACCGGGGACTAGCGGGGGTGAGACCCAGTACTTC. Its translation: CASSATPGTSGGETQYF.

The chain links TRBV15 to TRBJ1-2; tentatively, D is TRBD1 (6 bases). The CDR3 spans 16 residues. The germline V gene has CDR1 LNHNV and CDR2 YYDKDF (reference sequence). V shed 5 bases and J shed 2 bases, with 18 bases lying between them. CDR3 protein: CATSPRGLAPNYGYTF. CDR3 in DNA: TGTGCCACCAGCCCCAGGGGATTGGCTCCCAACTATGGCTACACCTTC.

The V gene is TRBV10-3, the J gene TRBJ2-5, with 8 bases matching TRBD1. The CDR3 length is 16 residues. Unmatched junction bases numbered 10, after V lost 2 bases and J lost 5 bases. The V gene's germline CDR1 is ENHRY and CDR2 SYGVKD. CDR3: CAISETSQGAGETQYF. The CDR3 DNA is TGTGCCATCAGTGAGACTTCTCAGGGGGCGGGGGAGACCCAGTACTTC.

The chain links TRBV7-2 to TRBJ1-2, with 7 bases aligning to TRBD1. Germline-derived CDR1 and CDR2 are SGHTA and FQGNSA. The V gene end was trimmed by 5 bases and the J gene end by 8 bases; junction bases not matched to a gene: 17. The CDR3 consists of 16 residues. This CDR3 reads CASSRGGPTGMSGYTF. For the CDR3, the DNA is TGTGCCAGCAGCCGGGGGGGGCCGACAGGGATGAGCGGCTACACCTTC.

A single count supports this clone. This chain uses TRBV9 with TRBJ1-4, with TRBD1 matching over 10 bases. Trimming took 2 bases from V and 10 from J; bases not matched to a gene: 2. The CDR3 covers 13 residues. Germline V gives CDR1 SGDLS, CDR2 YYNGEE. CDR3 nucleotides: TGTGCCAGCAGCGTGGGGGACAGGGGAAAACTGTTTTTT. It specifies CASSVGDRGKLFF.

The V call is TRBV11-1, the J call TRBJ2-2; 8 bases are shared with TRBD2. Losses at the gene ends were 5 bases for V and 4 bases for J; bases not matched to a gene: 6. The CDR3 contains 15 residues. In germline, CDR1 is SGHAT, CDR2 FQDESV (reference sequence). The CDR3 loop reads CASSTWTSRTGELFF. CDR3 coding DNA: TGTGCCAGCAGCACCTGGACTAGCCGCACCGGGGAGCTGTTTTTT.

The chain uses TRBV7-8 and TRBJ2-2; TRBD2 is a possible D gene (5 bases). Germline V gene sequence: CDR1 SGHVS, CDR2 FQNEAQ. Between the trimmed V and J ends, which lost 6 bases and 1 base, there was a span of 15 bases. The CDR3 loop spans 16 amino acids. In DNA, the CDR3 is TGTGCCAGCAGTAACCTTGCAGCGGTGAACACCGGGGAGCTGTTTTTT. Protein product: CASSNLAAVNTGELFF.

The rearrangement uses TRBV13 and TRBJ2-7, with 11 bases aligning to TRBD1. The CDR3 contains 15 residues. CDR1 is PRHDT, CDR2 FYEKMQ, per germline (reference sequence). V shed 5 bases, J shed 4 bases, and the junction held 7 bases outside the gene matches. Written as DNA, the CDR3 is TGTGCCAGCAGCCCCCGGACAGGGGGCGGGTACGAGCAGTACTTC. Translating gives CASSPRTGGGYEQYF.

This clone was found once. The V call is TRBV29-1, the J call TRBJ2-5; 8 bases map to TRBD1. The CDR3 contains 14 residues. V was clipped by 4 bases and J by 2 bases; unmatched bases: 6. The germline V gene encodes CDR1 SQVTM and CDR2 ANQGSEA. As DNA, the CDR3 is TGCAGCGTTGGGATAACAGGGGGGCAAGAGACCCAGTACTTC. This translates into CSVGITGGQETQYF.

V and J are TRBV7-2 and TRBJ1-1; tentatively, D is TRBD1 (6 bases). The germline gives CDR1 SGHTA, CDR2 FQGNSA. This CDR3 comprises 14 residues. Trimming stripped 3 bases from V and 11 bases from J, with 19 bases between. CDR3 loop: CASSFRGLQGRAFF. CDR3 in DNA: TGTGCCAGCAGCTTCAGGGGTTTACAGGGTAGGGCTTTCTTT.

The chain uses TRBV3-1 (or the pseudogene TRBV3-2) and TRBJ1-1; no firm D call. The CDR3 runs to 14 residues. Per germline, CDR1 LGHDT and CDR2 YNNKEL (reference sequence). The V end was cut by 3 bases, the J end by 3 bases, with 11 bases between. CDR3 amino acids: CASSQYWSYTEAFF. The CDR3 DNA reads TGTGCCAGCAGCCAGTATTGGAGTTACACTGAAGCTTTCTTT.

V and J are TRBV5-5 and TRBJ1-5; D not certain. This CDR3 contains 13 residues. Looked up from germline, CDR1 is SGHKS and CDR2 is YYEKEE (reference sequence). Between the trimmed V and J ends, which lost 4 bases and 6 bases, there was a span of 11 bases. CDR3 DNA sequence: TGTGCCAGCAGCGTCGGGGATGGTCAGCCCCAGCATTTT. This encodes CASSVGDGQPQHF.

CDR3: CASSGGPILEQYF. The CDR3 coding sequence is TGTGCCAGCAGTGGAGGGCCGATACTCGAGCAGTACTTC. V usage is TRBV2 and J usage is TRBJ2-7, with D tentatively TRBD2 (5 bases). The CDR3 sequence is 13 residues long. Germline V gives CDR1 SNHLY, CDR2 FYNNEI. With 4 bases removed from V and 6 bases from J, the gap between germline ends came to 13 bases. The full variable domain, completed using reference TRBV2 and TRBJ2-7, is EPEVTQTPSHQVTQMGQEVILRCVPISNHLYFYWYRQILGQKVEFLVSFYNNEISEKSEIFDDQFSVERPDGSNFTLKIRSTKLEDSAMYFCASSGGPILEQYFGPGTRLTVT.

The rearrangement uses TRBV18 and TRBJ2-6; 8 nucleotides match TRBD1. This CDR3 comprises 15 residues. Losses at the gene ends were 8 bases for V and 4 bases for J; bases not matched to a gene: 7. CDR1 and CDR2 from the germline V gene are KGHSH and LQKENI. CDR3 in amino acids: CASATQGAGANVLTF. CDR3 DNA: TGTGCCAGCGCCACGCAGGGGGCAGGGGCCAACGTCCTGACTTTC.

This clone was observed a handful of times. One end of the junction fails to match germline, which may point to a read error. CDR3 region: CASSPQQGPSPVPPETLFF. In nucleotides, the CDR3 is TGTGCCAGCAGCCCCCAACAGGGGCCTAGCCCAGTCCCACCAGAAACACTGTTTTTT. The chain has TRBV7-6 and TRBJ1-4; 7 bases fit TRBD1. Germline V gene lookup returns CDR1 SGHVS and CDR2 FNYEAQ. The CDR3 loop spans 19 amino acids. Using reference TRBV7-6 and TRBJ1-4 for the parts outside the CDR3, the full variable domain is GAGVSQSPRYKVTKRGQDVALRCDPISGHVSLYWYRQALGQGPEFLTYFNYEAQQDKSGLPNDRFSAERPEGSISTLTIQRTEQRDSAMYRCASSPQQGPSPVPPETLFFGSGTQLSVL.

J is TRBJ1-4 and V is TRBV6-6, with TRBD1 identical over 8 bases. The CDR3 runs to 13 residues. Germline trimming cut 3 bases from V and 12 bases from J; bases unmatched to any gene: 6. Germline assignment: CDR1 MNHNY and CDR2 SVGAGI (reference sequence). This CDR3 reads CASSYSTGAELFF. The CDR3 nucleotides read TGTGCCAGCAGTTATTCGACAGGGGCAGAACTGTTTTTT.

The chain carries TRBV10-1 and TRBJ2-3; 9 nucleotides align to TRBD1. Germline trimming cut 0 bases from V and 2 bases from J; bases unmatched to any gene: 21. The germline V gene encodes CDR1 WNHNN and CDR2 SYGVQD (reference sequence). CDR3 size: 22 residues. DNA for the CDR3: TGCGCCAGCAGTGAGTCGTGTCCCGGACAGGGGCGCCAAAAACCGTACACAGATACGCAGTATTTT. Translating it yields CASSESCPGQGRQKPYTDTQYF.

The chain has TRBV18 and TRBJ1-1, with D uncertain. Germline CDR1 reads KGHSH; CDR2 reads LQKENI. V was shortened by 3 bases and J by 6 bases, with 14 bases between the two germline ends. CDR3 length: 14 amino acids. The CDR3 loop reads CASSPTELRSEAFF. The CDR3 DNA follows: TGTGCCAGCTCACCGACGGAGCTCCGATCTGAAGCTTTCTTT.

The V and J genes are TRBV2 and TRBJ2-7, with D maybe TRBD2 (7 bases). The CDR3 length is 14 residues. Trimming took 7 bases from V and 2 from J, leaving 15 bases between them. CDR1 is SNHLY and CDR2 is FYNNEI in the germline V gene. In DNA form, the CDR3 reads TGTGCCAGCAAAATAGAGGGGGGGACCTACGAGCAGTACTTC. Residues: CASKIEGGTYEQYF.

The chain carries TRBV7-3 and TRBJ2-1; possibly TRBD1 or TRBD2 for D (5 bases each). The CDR3 is 11 amino acids. V was pared by 4 bases and J by 10 bases, with 8 bases between. Per the germline V gene, CDR1 is SGHTA and CDR2 is FQGTGA. The CDR3 DNA reads TGTGCCAGCAGCTCAGGGACGGAGCAGTTCTTC. Its translation: CASSSGTEQFF.

This clone was detected once. This chain connects TRBV27 to TRBJ2-3, with 8 bases that match TRBD1. Germline V CDR1 and CDR2: MNHEY, SMNVEV (reference sequence). J gave up 5 bases and V 6 bases, and 10 bases lay outside the gene matches. This CDR3 is 15 amino acids long. The CDR3 loop is CASSPDREEGDTQYF. The CDR3 nucleotides read TGTGCCAGCAGCCCGGACAGGGAGGAGGGAGATACGCAGTATTTT.